This T cell receptor beta chain was recovered during a study of a mutant IDH1 vaccine in newly diagnosed glioma (dated by TCRdb to about 2021). Concerning the study at large: Of the approximately 29 treated patients, approximately 62% were male and approximately 38% were female, and a mean age of 40.4 years was recorded. Before enrollment, patients had received standard therapy of radiotherapy alone, temozolomide alone, or radiochemotherapy with temozolomide; most received the combination. Peripheral blood was collected at six visits: V03 (baseline), V05, V07, V10, V12 and V13. For exploratory analyses, longitudinal TCRB deep sequencing was carried out in about 25 treated patients wherever samples were available. General findings and caveats noted by the study authors: Vaccine-induced immune responses across multiple MHC alleles were detected in approximately 94% of patients. Selection of PBMC samples for TCRB deep sequencing was based on availability. No apparent relationship was observed between pseudoprogression and alterations in the top peripheral T cell clonotypes detected by TCRB sequencing. The authors noted that analyses of patient blood samples could not be reproduced because of sample limitations.

The CDR3, cysteine through phenylalanine, is 12 amino acids long. Solely the CDR3 DNA is kept, with 36 bases framed from the first base. V sheds 2 bases and J sheds 3 bases, leaving 4 bases between their ends. CDR1 is given as GTSNPN and CDR2 as SVGIG, both from the germline V gene (reference sequence). This clone was counted a few times. Its antigen is still unknown. The record has no base qualities; no much larger clone is one base away. The sample's time point label, decoded: baseline, week 1 (first vaccination visit). The treatment or condition label, read with the paper, signifies: pre-vaccination baseline after standard-of-care therapy. Newly diagnosed WHO grade 3 or 4 IDH1-mutant astrocytomas showing loss of nuclear ATRX were present in the donors. The samples were drawn from NOA16, a multicentre, single-arm, open-label phase I trial in Germany that tested a mutant IDH1 peptide vaccine in humans for the first time. For immunogenicity testing, the blood drawn at visit V03 was used as the baseline sample. Genomic DNA for TCRB sequencing was extracted from EDTA blood using the DNeasy Blood and Tissue Kit.

Libraries were prepared through the immunoSEQ multiplex PCR assay. Rearranged TCR beta chain sequences were amplified using the hsTCRB Kit according to the manufacturer's protocol. An Illumina MiSeq was used to sequence the TCRB libraries. Concerning the study's data processing: The proprietary platform of the kit vendor was used for demultiplexing, trimming and gene mapping. TCRdb holds this immuneACCESS table with in-frame rearrangements only. Some clones are missing; in checked studies, unresolved V genes explain under half, and the rest has no known cause. V and J calls and clone size are given by that table; D and trimming were obtained from the DNA. The sample includes around 89,000 clones, with roughly four fifths observed a single time. Roughly 6.8% of the sample is in the top ten clones.

The sequence is built from TRBV30 and TRBJ1-4; no D gene call is confident. This specimen was PBMCs, taken from a glioma patient treated with radiotherapy, temozolomide or both. This TCR was sampled from a woman aged 45-65 years with glioma. The DNA sequence follows: TGTGCCTGGAGTCCATCTAATGAAAAACTGTTTTTT. This sequence encodes CAWSPSNEKLFF.